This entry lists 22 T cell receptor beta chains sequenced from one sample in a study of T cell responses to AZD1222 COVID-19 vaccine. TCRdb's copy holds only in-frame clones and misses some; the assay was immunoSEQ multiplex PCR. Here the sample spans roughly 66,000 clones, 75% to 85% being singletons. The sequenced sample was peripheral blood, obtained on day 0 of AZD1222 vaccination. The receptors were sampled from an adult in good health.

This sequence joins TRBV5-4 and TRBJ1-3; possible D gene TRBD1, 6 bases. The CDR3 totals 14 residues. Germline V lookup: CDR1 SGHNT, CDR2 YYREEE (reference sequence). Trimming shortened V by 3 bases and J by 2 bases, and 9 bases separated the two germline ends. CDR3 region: CASSSSGAGNTIYF. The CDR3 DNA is TGTGCCAGCAGCTCGTCAGGGGCTGGAAACACCATATATTTT.

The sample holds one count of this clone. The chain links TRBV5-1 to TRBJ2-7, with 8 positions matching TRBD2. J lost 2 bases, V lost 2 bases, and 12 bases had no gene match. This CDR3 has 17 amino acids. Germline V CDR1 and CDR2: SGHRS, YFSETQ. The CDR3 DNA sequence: TGCGCCAGCAGCTTCGGTCAAGCGGGGGTGATCCCCTACGAGCAGTACTTC. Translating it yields CASSFGQAGVIPYEQYF.

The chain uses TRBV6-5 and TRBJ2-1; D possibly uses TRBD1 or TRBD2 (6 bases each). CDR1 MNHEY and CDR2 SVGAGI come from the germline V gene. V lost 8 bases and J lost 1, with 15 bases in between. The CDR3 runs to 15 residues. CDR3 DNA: TGTGCCAGCGCTTCTCGGGGGCCGTCCTACAATGAGCAGTTCTTC. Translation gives CASASRGPSYNEQFF.

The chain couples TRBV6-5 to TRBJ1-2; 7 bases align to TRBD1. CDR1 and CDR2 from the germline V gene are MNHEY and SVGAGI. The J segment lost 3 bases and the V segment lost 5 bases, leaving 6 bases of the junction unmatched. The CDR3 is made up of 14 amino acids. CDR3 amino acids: CASSKTTGDYGYTF. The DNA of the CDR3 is TGTGCCAGCAGTAAAACTACAGGGGACTATGGCTACACCTTC.

CDR3 region: CASSTGQGHATNEKLFF. The CDR3 DNA follows: TGTGCCAGCAGCACCGGACAGGGCCATGCAACTAATGAAAAACTGTTTTTT. This chain connects TRBV11-2 to TRBJ1-4; TRBD1 matches at 8 bases. The germline gives CDR1 SGHAT, CDR2 FQNNGV. This CDR3 region has 17 residues. Trimming at V came to 5 bases and at J to 0 bases, leaving 8 bases not matched to a gene.

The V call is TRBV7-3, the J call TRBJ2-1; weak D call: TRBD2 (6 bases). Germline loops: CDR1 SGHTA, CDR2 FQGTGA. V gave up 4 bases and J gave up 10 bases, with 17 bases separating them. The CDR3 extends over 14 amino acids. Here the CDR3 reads CASSSWGGDREQFF. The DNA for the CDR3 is TGTGCCAGCAGCTCCTGGGGCGGGGATCGCGAGCAGTTCTTC.

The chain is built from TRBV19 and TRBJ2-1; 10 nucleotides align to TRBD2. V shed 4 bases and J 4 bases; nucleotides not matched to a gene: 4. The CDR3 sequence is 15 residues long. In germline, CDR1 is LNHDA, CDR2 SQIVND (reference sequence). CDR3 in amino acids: CASSRFSGGYNEQFF. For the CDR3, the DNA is TGTGCCAGTAGTAGATTTAGCGGGGGGTACAATGAGCAGTTCTTC.

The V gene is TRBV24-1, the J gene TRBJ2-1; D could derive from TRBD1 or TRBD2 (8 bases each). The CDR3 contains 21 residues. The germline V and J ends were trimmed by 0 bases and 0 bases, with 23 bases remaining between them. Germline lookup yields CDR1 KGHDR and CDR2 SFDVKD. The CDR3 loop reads CATSDLSQGASGGSSYNEQFF. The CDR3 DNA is TGTGCCACCAGTGATTTGAGCCAGGGGGCCAGCGGGGGAAGCTCCTACAATGAGCAGTTCTTC.

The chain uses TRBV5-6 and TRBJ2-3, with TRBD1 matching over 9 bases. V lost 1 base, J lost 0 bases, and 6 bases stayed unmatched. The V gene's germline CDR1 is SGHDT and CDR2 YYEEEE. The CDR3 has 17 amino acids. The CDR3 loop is CASSLFGTGTSTDTQYF. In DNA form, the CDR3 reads TGTGCCAGCAGCTTGTTTGGGACAGGGACTAGCACAGATACGCAGTATTTT. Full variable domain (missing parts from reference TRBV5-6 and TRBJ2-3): DAGVTQSPTHLIKTRGQQVTLRCSPKSGHDTVSWYQQALGQGPQFIFQYYEEEERQRGNFPDRFSGHQFPNYSSELNVNALLLGDSALYLCASSLFGTGTSTDTQYFGPGTRLTVL.

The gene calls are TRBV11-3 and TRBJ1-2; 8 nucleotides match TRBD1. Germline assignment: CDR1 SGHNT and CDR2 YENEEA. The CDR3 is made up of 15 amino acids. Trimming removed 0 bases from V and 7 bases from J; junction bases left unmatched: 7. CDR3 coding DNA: TGTGCCAGCAGCTTAGAGGACAGGGACTACGGTGGCTACACCTTC. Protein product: CASSLEDRDYGGYTF. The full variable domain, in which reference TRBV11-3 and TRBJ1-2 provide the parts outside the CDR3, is EAGVVQSPRYKIIEKKQPVAFWCNPISGHNTLYWYLQNLGQGPELLIRYENEEAVDDSQLPKDRFSAERLKGVDSTLKIQPAELGDSAVYLCASSLEDRDYGGYTFGSGTRLTVV.

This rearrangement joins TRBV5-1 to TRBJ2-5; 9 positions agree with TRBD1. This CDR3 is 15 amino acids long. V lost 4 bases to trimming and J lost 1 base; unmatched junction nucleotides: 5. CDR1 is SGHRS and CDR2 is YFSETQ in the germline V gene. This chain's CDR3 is CASSATGGIQETQYF. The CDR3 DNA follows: TGCGCCAGCAGCGCGACAGGGGGTATCCAAGAGACCCAGTACTTC.

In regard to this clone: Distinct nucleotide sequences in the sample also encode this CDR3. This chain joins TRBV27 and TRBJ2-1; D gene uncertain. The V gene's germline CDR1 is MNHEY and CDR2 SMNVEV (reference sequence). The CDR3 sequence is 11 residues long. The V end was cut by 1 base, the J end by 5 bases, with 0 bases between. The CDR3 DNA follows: TGTGCCAGCAGTTTATACAATGAGCAGTTCTTC. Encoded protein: CASSLYNEQFF.

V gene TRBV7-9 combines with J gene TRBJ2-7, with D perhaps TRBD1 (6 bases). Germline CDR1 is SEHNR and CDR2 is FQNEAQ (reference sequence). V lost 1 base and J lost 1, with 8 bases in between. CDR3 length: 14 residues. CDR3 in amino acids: CASSLDGTSYEQYF. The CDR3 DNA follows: TGTGCCAGCAGCTTAGACGGGACATCCTACGAGCAGTACTTC.

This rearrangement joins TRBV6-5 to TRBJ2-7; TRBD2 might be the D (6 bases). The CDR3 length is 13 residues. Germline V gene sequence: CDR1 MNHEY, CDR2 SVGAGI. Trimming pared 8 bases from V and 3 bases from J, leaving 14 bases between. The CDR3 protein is CASGSGLNYEQYF. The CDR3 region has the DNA TGTGCCAGCGGGTCGGGACTGAACTACGAGCAGTACTTC.

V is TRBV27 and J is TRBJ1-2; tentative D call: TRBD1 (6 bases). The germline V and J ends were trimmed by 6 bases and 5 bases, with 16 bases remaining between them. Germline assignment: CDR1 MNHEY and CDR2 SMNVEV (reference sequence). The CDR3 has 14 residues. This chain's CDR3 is CASSLQGSGYGYTF. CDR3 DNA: TGTGCCAGCAGCCTACAGGGATCCGGGTATGGCTACACCTTC.

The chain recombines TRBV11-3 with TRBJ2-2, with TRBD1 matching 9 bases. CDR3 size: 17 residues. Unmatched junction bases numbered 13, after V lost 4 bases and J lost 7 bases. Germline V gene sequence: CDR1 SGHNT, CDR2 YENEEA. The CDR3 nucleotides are TGTGCCAGCAGCTCCGGAACCGGGACAGGGTATGGCGGGGAGCTGTTTTTT. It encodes CASSSGTGTGYGGELFF.

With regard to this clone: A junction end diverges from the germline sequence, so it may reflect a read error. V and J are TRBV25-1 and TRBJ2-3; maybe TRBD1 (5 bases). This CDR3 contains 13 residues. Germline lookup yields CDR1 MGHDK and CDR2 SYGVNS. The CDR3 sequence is CASTPVDTNTQYF. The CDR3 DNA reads TGTGCCAGTACCCCAGTGGACACAAATACGCAGTATTTT.

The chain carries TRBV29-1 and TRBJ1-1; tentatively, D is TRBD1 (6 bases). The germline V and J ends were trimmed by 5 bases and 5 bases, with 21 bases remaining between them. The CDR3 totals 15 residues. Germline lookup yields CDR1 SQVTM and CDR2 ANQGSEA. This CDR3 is CSVISPETGATEAFF. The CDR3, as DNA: TGCAGCGTTATATCCCCAGAGACAGGAGCGACTGAAGCTTTCTTT.

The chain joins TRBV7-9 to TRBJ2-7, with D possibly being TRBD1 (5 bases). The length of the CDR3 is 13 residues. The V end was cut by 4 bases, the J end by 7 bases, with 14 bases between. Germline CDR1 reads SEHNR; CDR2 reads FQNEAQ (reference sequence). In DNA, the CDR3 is TGTGCCAGCAGCTCGGACACCTTGGGGGAGCAGTACTTC. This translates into CASSSDTLGEQYF.

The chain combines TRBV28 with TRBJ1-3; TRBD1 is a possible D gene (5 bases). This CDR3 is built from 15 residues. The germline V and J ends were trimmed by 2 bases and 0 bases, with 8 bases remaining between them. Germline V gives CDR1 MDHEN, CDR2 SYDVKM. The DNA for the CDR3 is TGTGCCAGCAGTTTAACGGGGACCTCTGGAAACACCATATATTTT. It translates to CASSLTGTSGNTIYF.

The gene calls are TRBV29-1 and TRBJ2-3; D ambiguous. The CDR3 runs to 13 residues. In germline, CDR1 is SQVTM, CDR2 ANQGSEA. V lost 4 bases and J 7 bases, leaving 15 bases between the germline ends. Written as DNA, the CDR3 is TGCAGCGTTGTCCACGGCCTCGTGAATACGCAGTATTTT. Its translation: CSVVHGLVNTQYF.

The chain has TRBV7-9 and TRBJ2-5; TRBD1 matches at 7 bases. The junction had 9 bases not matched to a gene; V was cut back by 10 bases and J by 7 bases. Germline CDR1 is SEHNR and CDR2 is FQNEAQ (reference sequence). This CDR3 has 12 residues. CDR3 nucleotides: TGTGCCACCGGGACAGATTTCGGGACCCAGTACTTC. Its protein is CATGTDFGTQYF. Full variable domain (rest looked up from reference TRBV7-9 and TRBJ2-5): DTGVSQNPRHKITKRGQNVTFRCDPISEHNRLYWYRQTLGQGPEFLTYFQNEAQLEKSRLLSDRFSAERPKGSFSTLEIQRTEQGDSAMYLCATGTDFGTQYFGPGTRLLVL.